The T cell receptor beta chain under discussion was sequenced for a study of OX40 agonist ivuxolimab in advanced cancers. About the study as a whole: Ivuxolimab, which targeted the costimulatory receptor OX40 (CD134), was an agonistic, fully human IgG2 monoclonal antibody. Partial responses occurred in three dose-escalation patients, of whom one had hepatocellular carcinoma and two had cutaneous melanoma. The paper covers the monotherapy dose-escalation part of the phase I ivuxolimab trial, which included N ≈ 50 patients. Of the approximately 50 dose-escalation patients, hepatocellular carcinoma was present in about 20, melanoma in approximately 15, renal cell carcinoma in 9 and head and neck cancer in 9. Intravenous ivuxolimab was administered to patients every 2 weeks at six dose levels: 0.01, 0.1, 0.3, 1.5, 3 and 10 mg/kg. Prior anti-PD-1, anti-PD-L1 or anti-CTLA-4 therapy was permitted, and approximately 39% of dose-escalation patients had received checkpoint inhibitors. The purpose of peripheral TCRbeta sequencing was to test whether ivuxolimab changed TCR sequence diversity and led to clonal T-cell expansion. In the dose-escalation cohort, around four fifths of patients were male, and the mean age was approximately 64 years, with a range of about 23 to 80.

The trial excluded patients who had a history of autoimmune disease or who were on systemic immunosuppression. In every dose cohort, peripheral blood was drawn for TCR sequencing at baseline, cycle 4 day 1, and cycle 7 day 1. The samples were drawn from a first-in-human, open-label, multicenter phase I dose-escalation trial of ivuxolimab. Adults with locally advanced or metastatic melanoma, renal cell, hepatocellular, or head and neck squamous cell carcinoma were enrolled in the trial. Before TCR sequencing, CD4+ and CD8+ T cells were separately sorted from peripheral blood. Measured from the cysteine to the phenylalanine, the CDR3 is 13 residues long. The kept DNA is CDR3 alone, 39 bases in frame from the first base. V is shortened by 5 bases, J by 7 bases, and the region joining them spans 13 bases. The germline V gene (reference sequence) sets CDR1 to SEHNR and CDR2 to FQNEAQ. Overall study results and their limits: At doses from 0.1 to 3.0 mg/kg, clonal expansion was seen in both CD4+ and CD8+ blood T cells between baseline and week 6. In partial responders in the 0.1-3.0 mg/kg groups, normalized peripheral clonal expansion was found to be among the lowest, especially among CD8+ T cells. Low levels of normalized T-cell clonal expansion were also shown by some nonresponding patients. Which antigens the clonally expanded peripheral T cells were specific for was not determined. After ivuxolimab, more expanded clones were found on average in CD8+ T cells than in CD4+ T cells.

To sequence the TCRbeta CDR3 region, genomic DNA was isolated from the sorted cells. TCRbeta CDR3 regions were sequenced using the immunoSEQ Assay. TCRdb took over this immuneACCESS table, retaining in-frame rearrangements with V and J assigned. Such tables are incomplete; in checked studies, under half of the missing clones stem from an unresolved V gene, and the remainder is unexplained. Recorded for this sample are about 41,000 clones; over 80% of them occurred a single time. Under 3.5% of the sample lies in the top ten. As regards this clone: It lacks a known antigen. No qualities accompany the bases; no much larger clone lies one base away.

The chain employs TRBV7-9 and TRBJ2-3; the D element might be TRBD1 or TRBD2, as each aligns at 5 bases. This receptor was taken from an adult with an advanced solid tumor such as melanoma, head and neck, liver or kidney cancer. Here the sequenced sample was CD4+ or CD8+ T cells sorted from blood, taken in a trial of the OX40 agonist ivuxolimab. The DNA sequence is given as TGTGCCAGCAGCGTCGGGACCTCCTATACGCAGTATTTT. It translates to CASSVGTSYTQYF.